A selection of T cell receptor beta chains follows, all from one sample in a study of OX40 agonist ivuxolimab in advanced cancers. This table comes from immunoSEQ multiplex PCR, and its TCRdb copy is limited to in-frame clones, with some not included. Of tens of thousands of clones in the sample, more than 75% were seen once. This sample comprised CD4+ or CD8+ T cells sorted from blood, obtained in a trial of the OX40 agonist ivuxolimab. The receptors originated from an adult with an advanced solid tumor such as melanoma, head and neck, liver or kidney cancer. The CDR3 runs from the conserved cysteine through the conserved F or W. D genes are given only for firm matches. The size field is filled for only some rows; it gives once, few, many or a size class.

clone_size	d_call	j_call	v_call	cdr3_aa	cdr3_nt
-	TRBD1	TRBJ2-2	TRBV19	CASSPGDRGRTGELFF	TGTGCCAGTAGTCCCGGGGACAGGGGAAGAACCGGGGAGCTGTTTTTT
-	-	TRBJ1-4	TRBV19	CASKGYSSTNEKLFF	TGTGCCAGTAAGGGCTACTCTTCAACTAATGAAAAACTGTTTTTT
-	TRBD2	TRBJ2-5	TRBV11-2	CASSFRLAGAKETQYF	TGTGCCAGCAGCTTTCGACTAGCGGGGGCTAAAGAGACCCAGTACTTC
-	-	TRBJ2-2	TRBV5-1	CASSLYLAGELFF	TGCGCCAGCAGCTTGTACCTAGCCGGGGAGCTGTTTTTT
-	TRBD1	TRBJ1-2	TRBV6-5	CASRGQGFGYTF	TGTGCCAGCAGGGGACAGGGGTTTGGCTACACCTTC
-	TRBD2	TRBJ2-5	TRBV2	CASSPDLASGTQYF	TGTGCCAGCAGTCCCGACCTGGCTAGCGGGACCCAGTACTTC
few	-	TRBJ2-5	TRBV5-1	CASSLRRLGETQYF	TGCGCCAGCAGCTTAAGGCGGTTGGGGGAGACCCAGTACTTC
-	-	TRBJ2-7	TRBV9	CASSPGIDEQYF	TGTGCCAGCAGTCCAGGGATCGACGAGCAGTACTTC
-	TRBD1	TRBJ1-5	TRBV13	CASSFRQGHNRPQHF	TGTGCCAGCAGCTTCCGACAGGGCCATAATCGGCCCCAGCATTTT
-	-	TRBJ2-5	TRBV10-3	CAIRREETQYF	TGTGCCATCAGGCGTGAAGAGACCCAGTACTTC
-	-	TRBJ2-1	TRBV27	CASSLGGMSSYNEQFF	TGTGCCAGCAGTCTAGGGGGTATGAGCTCCTACAATGAGCAGTTCTTC
-	TRBD2	TRBJ2-3	TRBV4-3	CASSQDASGFNTDTQYF	TGCGCCAGCAGCCAAGACGCTAGCGGCTTTAACACAGATACGCAGTATTTT
-	TRBD1	TRBJ2-6	TRBV18	CASSPQVQGASSSGANVLTF	TGTGCCAGCTCACCCCAGGTTCAGGGGGCCTCAAGCTCTGGGGCCAACGTCCTGACTTTC
-	-	TRBJ1-5	TRBV7-2	CASSLGRVNQPQHF	TGTGCCAGCAGCTTAGGCAGGGTCAATCAGCCCCAGCATTTT
few	-	TRBJ1-2	TRBV6-5	CASAYYGYTF	TGTGCCAGCGCCTATTATGGCTACACCTTC
-	TRBD1	TRBJ1-1	TRBV7-2	CASSLVGTGRTEAFF	TGTGCCAGCAGCTTAGTGGGGACAGGGAGAACTGAAGCTTTCTTT
-	-	TRBJ2-5	TRBV28	CASSTYGLGGQETQYF	TGTGCCAGCAGTACATACGGTCTAGGGGGGCAAGAGACCCAGTACTTC
-	-	TRBJ2-1	TRBV7-3	CASSPVGSRYNEQFF	TGTGCCAGCTCGCCCGTCGGGAGCAGGTACAATGAGCAGTTCTTC
-	TRBD1	TRBJ2-3	TRBV5-4	CASSFGQGADTQYF	TGTGCCAGCAGCTTTGGACAGGGGGCAGATACGCAGTATTTT
-	-	TRBJ1-1	TRBV7-9	CASSFDSGQQAFF	TGTGCCAGCAGCTTTGACAGCGGCCAACAGGCTTTCTTT
-	TRBD1	TRBJ1-4	TRBV11-2	CASSLDGTGAEKLFF	TGTGCCAGCAGCTTAGATGGTACAGGGGCTGAAAAACTGTTTTTT
-	-	TRBJ1-6	TRBV10-3	CAISDNRSSYNSPLHF	TGTGCCATCAGTGACAACAGGAGCTCCTATAATTCACCCCTCCACTTT
few	-	TRBJ1-1	TRBV4-1	CASSRGWGEYTEAFF	TGCGCCAGCAGCCGGGGCTGGGGGGAATACACTGAAGCTTTCTTT
-	-	TRBJ1-1	TRBV9	CASSGEGRAVGNTEAFF	TGTGCCAGCAGCGGAGAAGGGAGGGCGGTGGGGAACACTGAAGCTTTCTTT
-	-	TRBJ1-1	TRBV5-1	CASSWQGPTHEAFF	TGCGCCAGCAGCTGGCAGGGGCCTACCCATGAAGCTTTCTTT
-	-	TRBJ1-2	TRBV9	CASSVQDLGGYTF	TGTGCCAGCAGCGTCCAGGATTTGGGTGGCTACACCTTC
-	-	TRBJ2-7	TRBV5-4	CASSKAAGSSYEQYF	TGTGCCAGCAGCAAGGCCGCAGGGAGCTCCTACGAGCAGTACTTC
-	-	TRBJ1-2	TRBV7-9	CASSLEPGRWYGYTF	TGTGCCAGCAGCTTAGAGCCAGGCAGGTGGTATGGCTACACCTTC
-	-	TRBJ1-5	TRBV7-2	CASSPFREGPQHF	TGTGCCAGCAGCCCCTTCAGGGAAGGGCCCCAGCATTTT
-	-	TRBJ1-1	TRBV28	CASSFRGASEAFF	TGTGCCAGCAGTTTCAGGGGCGCCTCTGAAGCTTTCTTT
once	-	TRBJ2-7	TRBV11-2	CASSSEGAGEQYF	TGTGCCAGCAGCTCGGAGGGGGCCGGCGAGCAGTACTTC
-	-	TRBJ1-1	TRBV5-1	CASSPGAGVLEAFF	TGCGCCAGCAGCCCCGGCGCAGGCGTGCTTGAAGCTTTCTTT
-	-	TRBJ2-1	TRBV7-2	CASSLLAVNEQFF	TGTGCCAGCAGCTTATTAGCGGTCAATGAGCAGTTCTTC
-	TRBD2	TRBJ2-2	TRBV7-2	CASSRTSGGNTGELFF	TGTGCCAGCAGCCGGACTAGCGGGGGGAACACCGGGGAGCTGTTTTTT
-	-	TRBJ1-1	TRBV11-2	CASSPTGRGSTEAFF	TGTGCCAGCAGCCCGACGGGGCGGGGATCCACTGAAGCTTTCTTT
-	-	TRBJ2-5	TRBV10-3	CAIADTAETQYF	TGTGCCATCGCGGACACGGCGGAGACCCAGTACTTC